This T cell receptor beta chain was captured in a study of cytomegalovirus exposure and HLA in healthy donors. The PCR employed 60 Vbeta primers together with 13 Jbeta primers. Only in-frame clones appear in the TCRdb table, and some are missing; sequencing was by immunoSEQ multiplex PCR. The table records some 120,000 clones, less than 80% of them present only once. With 4 bases removed from V and 10 bases from J, the gap between germline ends came to 4 bases. This CDR3 is 10 amino acids long. Germline lookup yields CDR1 SGHAT and CDR2 FQDESV (reference sequence). The clonotype originates from a man aged 45-60 years in good health and CMV-seronegative. The sample was PBMCs. V and J are TRBV11-1 and TRBJ2-2; D gene unclear. The CDR3 DNA follows: TGTGCCAGCAGCTCAGTGGAGCTGTTTTTT. Protein product: CASSSVELFF. The entire variable domain, with the rest obtained from reference TRBV11-1 and TRBJ2-2, is as follows: EAEVAQSPRYKITEKSQAVAFWCDPISGHATLYWYRQILGQGPELLVQFQDESVVDDSQLPKDRFSAERLKGVDSTLKIQPAELGDSAMYLCASSSVELFFGEGSRLTVL.